This T cell receptor (beta chain) was obtained from a study of blood T cell repertoires in COVID-19. On the study more broadly: Some COVID-19 samples were acute and others convalescent; all came from the United States, Italy and Spain.

TCRdb's copy holds only in-frame clones and misses some; the assay was immunoSEQ multiplex PCR. The sample has under 250,000 clones, roughly four fifths seen once; the top ten hold under 1.5%. Assignments of participants to cohorts depended upon their own reported clinical history. This CDR3 contains 15 residues. Germline values: CDR1 SGHKS, CDR2 YYEKEE (reference sequence). V dropped 5 bases and J dropped 2; count of bases not matched to a gene: 7. V usage is TRBV5-5 and J usage is TRBJ2-3, with 8 bases lining up with TRBD1. The clonotype comes from a woman aged 35 to 49 with acute COVID-19. The sequenced sample was PBMCs or T cells enriched from blood (not recorded which). In nucleotides, the CDR3 is TGTGCCAGCAGACTAGGACAGGGAATCACAGATACGCAGTATTTT. It translates to CASRLGQGITDTQYF.